This TCR beta chain comes out of a study of T cells in narcolepsy. TCRdb's copy holds only in-frame clones and misses some; the assay was immunoSEQ multiplex PCR. The table shows approximately 32,000 clones, with about nine tenths occurring only once. The V end was cut by 2 bases, the J end by 0 bases, with 14 bases between. Germline V gene sequence: CDR1 GTSNPN, CDR2 SVGIG (reference sequence). This CDR3 spans 15 amino acids. Sequencing was performed on CD45RA- memory CD4+ T cells from PBMCs. The genes are TRBV30 and TRBJ2-7; D assignment may be TRBD1 or TRBD2 (6 bases each). This clonotype was obtained from a human donor with narcolepsy. CDR3 nucleotide sequence: TGTGCCTGGAGTCGACTAGGGGGGAGCTCCTACGAGCAGTACTTC. This sequence encodes CAWSRLGGSSYEQYF.